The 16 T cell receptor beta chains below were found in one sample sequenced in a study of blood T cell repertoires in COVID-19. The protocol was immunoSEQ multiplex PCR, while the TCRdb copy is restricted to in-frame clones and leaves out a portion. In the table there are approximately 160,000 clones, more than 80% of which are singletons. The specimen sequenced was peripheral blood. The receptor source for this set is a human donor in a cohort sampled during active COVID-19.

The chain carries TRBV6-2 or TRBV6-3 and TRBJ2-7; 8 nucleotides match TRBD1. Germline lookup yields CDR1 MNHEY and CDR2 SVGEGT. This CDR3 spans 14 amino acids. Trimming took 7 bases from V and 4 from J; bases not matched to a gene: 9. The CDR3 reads CASIPDGTGYEQYF. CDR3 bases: TGTGCCAGCATCCCCGACGGGACAGGTTACGAGCAGTACTTC.

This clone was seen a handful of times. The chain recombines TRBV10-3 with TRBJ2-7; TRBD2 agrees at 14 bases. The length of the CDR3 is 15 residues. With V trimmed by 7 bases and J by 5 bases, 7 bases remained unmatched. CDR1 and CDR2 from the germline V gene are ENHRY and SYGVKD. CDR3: CAITGTSGSTHEQYF. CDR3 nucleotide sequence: TGTGCCATCACGGGGACTAGCGGGAGCACCCACGAGCAGTACTTC.

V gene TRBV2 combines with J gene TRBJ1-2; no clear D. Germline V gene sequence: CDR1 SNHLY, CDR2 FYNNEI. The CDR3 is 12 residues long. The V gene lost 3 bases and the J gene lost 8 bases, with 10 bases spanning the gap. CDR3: CASSDYSGGYTF. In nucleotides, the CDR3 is TGTGCCAGCAGTGATTACAGCGGGGGCTACACCTTC.

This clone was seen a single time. The CDR3 DNA sequence: TGTGCCATCAGTGCCGATGACAGGGGGGTCCCTGAAGCTTTCTTT. This encodes CAISADDRGVPEAFF. This chain connects TRBV10-3 to TRBJ1-1; TRBD1 aligns across 9 bases. Germline lookup yields CDR1 ENHRY and CDR2 SYGVKD. V lost 4 bases and J lost 6; bases outside the gene matches: 9. The CDR3 length is 15 residues.

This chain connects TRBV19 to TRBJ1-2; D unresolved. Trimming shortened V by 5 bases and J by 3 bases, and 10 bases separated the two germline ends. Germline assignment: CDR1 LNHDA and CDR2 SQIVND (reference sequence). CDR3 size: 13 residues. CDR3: CASSARQYYGYTF. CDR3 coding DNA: TGTGCCAGTAGTGCCCGTCAGTACTATGGCTACACCTTC.

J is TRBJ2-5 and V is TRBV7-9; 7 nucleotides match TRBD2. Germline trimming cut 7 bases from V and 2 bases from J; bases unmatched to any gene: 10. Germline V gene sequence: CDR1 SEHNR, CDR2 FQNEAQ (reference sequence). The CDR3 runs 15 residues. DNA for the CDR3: TGTGCCAGCACGCTGGGCGCCGGGAGGCAAGAGACCCAGTACTTC. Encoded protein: CASTLGAGRQETQYF. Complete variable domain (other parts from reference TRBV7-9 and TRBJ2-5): DTGVSQNPRHKITKRGQNVTFRCDPISEHNRLYWYRQTLGQGPEFLTYFQNEAQLEKSRLLSDRFSAERPKGSFSTLEIQRTEQGDSAMYLCASTLGAGRQETQYFGPGTRLLVL.

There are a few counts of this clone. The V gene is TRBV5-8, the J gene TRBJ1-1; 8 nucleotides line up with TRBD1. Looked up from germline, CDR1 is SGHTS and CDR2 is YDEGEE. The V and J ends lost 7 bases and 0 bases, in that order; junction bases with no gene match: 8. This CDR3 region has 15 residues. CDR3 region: CASGDRGLMNTEAFF. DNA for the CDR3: TGTGCCAGCGGCGACAGGGGACTAATGAACACTGAAGCTTTCTTT. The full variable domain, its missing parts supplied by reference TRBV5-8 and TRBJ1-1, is EAGVTQSPTHLIKTRGQQATLRCSPISGHTSVYWYQQALGLGLQFLLWYDEGEERNRGNFPPRFSGRQFPNYSSELNVNALELEDSALYLCASGDRGLMNTEAFFGQGTRLTVV.

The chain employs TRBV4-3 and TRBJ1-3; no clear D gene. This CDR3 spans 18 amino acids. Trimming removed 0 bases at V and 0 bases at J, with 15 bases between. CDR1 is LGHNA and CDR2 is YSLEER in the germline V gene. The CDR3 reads CASSQEWQAKNSGNTIYF. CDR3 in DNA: TGCGCCAGCAGCCAAGAGTGGCAGGCCAAAAACTCTGGAAACACCATATATTTT.

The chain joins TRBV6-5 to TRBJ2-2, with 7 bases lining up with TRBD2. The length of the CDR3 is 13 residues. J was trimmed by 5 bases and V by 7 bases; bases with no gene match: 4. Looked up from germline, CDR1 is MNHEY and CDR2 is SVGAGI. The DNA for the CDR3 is TGTGCCAGCACCAGGGAGGGGACCGGGGAGCTGTTTTTT. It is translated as CASTREGTGELFF.

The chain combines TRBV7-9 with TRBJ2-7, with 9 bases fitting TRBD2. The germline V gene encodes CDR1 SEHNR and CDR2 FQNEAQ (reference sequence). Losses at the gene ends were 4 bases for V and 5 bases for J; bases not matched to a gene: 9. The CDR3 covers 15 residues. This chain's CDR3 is CASSSTLAGPDEQYF. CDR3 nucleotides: TGTGCCAGCAGCTCAACCCTAGCGGGGCCCGACGAGCAGTACTTC.

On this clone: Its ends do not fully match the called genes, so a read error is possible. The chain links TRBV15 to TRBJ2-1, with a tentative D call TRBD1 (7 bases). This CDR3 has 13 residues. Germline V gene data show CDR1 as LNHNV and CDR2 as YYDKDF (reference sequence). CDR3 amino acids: CATSRDLEGAKIF. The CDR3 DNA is TGTGCCACCAGCAGAGATCTGGAGGGGGCTAAGATCTTC.

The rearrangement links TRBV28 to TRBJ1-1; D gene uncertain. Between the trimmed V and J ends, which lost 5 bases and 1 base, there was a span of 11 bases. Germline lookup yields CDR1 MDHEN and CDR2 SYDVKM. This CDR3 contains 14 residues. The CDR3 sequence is CASSRPPGNTEAFF. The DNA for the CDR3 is TGTGCCAGCAGTAGACCTCCGGGGAACACTGAAGCTTTCTTT.

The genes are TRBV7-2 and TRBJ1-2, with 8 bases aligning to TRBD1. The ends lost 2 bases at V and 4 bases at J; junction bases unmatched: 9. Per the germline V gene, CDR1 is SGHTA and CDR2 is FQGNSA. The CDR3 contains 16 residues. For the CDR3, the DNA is TGTGCCAGCAGCTTAAACAGGGGGGGTACGAGCTATGGCTACACCTTC. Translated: CASSLNRGGTSYGYTF.

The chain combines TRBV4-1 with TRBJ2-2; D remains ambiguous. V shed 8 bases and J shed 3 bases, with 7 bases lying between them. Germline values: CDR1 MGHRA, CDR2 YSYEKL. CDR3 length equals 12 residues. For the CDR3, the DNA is TGCGCCAGCGGAGCATACACCGGGGAGCTGTTTTTT. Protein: CASGAYTGELFF.

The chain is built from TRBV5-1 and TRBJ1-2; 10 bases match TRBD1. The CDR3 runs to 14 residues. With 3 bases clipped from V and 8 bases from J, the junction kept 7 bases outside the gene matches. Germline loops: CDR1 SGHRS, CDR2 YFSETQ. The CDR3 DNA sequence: TGCGCCAGCAGCTCCGGGACAGGGGTTGTAGGCTACACCTTC. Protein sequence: CASSSGTGVVGYTF.

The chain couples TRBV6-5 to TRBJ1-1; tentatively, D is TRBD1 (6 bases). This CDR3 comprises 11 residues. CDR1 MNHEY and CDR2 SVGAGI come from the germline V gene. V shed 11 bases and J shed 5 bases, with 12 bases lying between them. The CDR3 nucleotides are TGTGCCGCAGGGGATTTGACTGAAGCTTTCTTT. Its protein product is CAAGDLTEAFF.